This section outlines one TCR beta chain sequence together with its context. The data stem from a study of blood T cell repertoires in COVID-19. For the study at large: In each case, the material was cDNA or gDNA derived from T cells, B-cell-depleted T cells, or PBMCs.

Trimming at V came to 5 bases and at J to 2 bases, leaving 3 bases not matched to a gene. CDR3 length: 16 amino acids. Germline V gene lookup returns CDR1 SGHRS and CDR2 YFSETQ. Under the authors' procedure: The assay estimated nucleated cells by amplifying reference gene primers. TCRdb's table, derived via immunoSEQ multiplex PCR, lists solely in-frame clones and lacks some. For V, J and clone size, that table is used; D and trimming come from the DNA. The top ten hold roughly 2% of the sample, which has about 160,000 clones, roughly 88% seen once. The receptor's source is a man aged 18-30 years with acute or convalescent COVID-19. This sequence joins TRBV5-1 and TRBJ2-1; 14 bases match TRBD2. Material: peripheral blood. As DNA, the CDR3 is TGCGCCAGCAGGGGACTAGCGGGAGAGACCTACAATGAGCAGTTCTTC. Translating it yields CASRGLAGETYNEQFF.